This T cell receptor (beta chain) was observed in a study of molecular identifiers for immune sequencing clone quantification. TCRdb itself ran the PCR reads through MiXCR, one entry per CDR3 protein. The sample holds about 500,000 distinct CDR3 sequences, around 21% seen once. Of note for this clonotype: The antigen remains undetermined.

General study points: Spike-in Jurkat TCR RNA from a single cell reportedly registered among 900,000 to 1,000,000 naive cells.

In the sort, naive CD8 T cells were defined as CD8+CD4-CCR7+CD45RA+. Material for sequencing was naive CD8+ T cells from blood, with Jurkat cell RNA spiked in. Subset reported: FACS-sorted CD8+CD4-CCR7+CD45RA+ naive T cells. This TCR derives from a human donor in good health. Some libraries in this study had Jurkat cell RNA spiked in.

DNA for the CDR3: TGTGCCAGCAGCGAGGGGACAGGTTCCGTCCTGTACCAAGAGACCCAGTACTTC. It specifies CASSEGTGSVLYQETQYF. The V and J genes are TRBV2 and TRBJ2-5; 8 bases align to TRBD1. The CDR3 has 18 residues. CDR1 SNHLY and CDR2 FYNNEI come from the germline V gene. V shed 6 bases and J 0 bases; nucleotides not matched to a gene: 15.